This T cell receptor beta chain was recorded in a study of shared clonotypes between healthy human individuals. Study context: Serving as donors were a couple of women and three men, whose ages spanned 18 to 49. Each donor's CD4 naive and CD4 memory cells filled three plates apiece, CD8 naive two, and CD8 memory one.

V was trimmed by 3 bases and J by 6 bases, leaving 12 bases between them. The germline CDR1 and CDR2 sequences are SEHNR and FQNEAQ (reference sequence). This CDR3 comprises 13 residues. A word on this clone: Other DNA sequences within the sample encode an identical CDR3.

Sequencing used immunoSEQ multiplex PCR; TCRdb keeps in-frame clones, though not all of them. The data contain 2 million to 2.5 million clones, more than 85% of them singletons. Recent acute infections and vaccinations were absent in the healthy HIV-negative adult donors. Division of CD4+ cells produced a CD45RA+ naive subset and a CD45RA-negative memory subset. The J gene is TRBJ2-7, the V gene TRBV7-9; D possibly corresponds to TRBD1 (6 bases). This receptor was identified in a young man in good health. Some clones in this sample may be carry-over from other donors' samples. Material for sequencing was naive CD4+ T cells from PBMCs. Subset noted: CD45RA+ positively selected. Here the CDR3 DNA reads TGTGCCAGCAGCTTGAGGGGGACCGGCGAGCAGTACTTC. It yields the protein CASSLRGTGEQYF. Full variable domain (missing parts from reference TRBV7-9 and TRBJ2-7): DTGVSQNPRHKITKRGQNVTFRCDPISEHNRLYWYRQTLGQGPEFLTYFQNEAQLEKSRLLSDRFSAERPKGSFSTLEIQRTEQGDSAMYLCASSLRGTGEQYFGPGTRLTVT.